Below are 18 T cell receptor beta chains sequenced from a single sample in a study of metastatic and nonmetastatic thyroid tumors. TCRdb re-clonotyped the PCR reads via MiXCR. The table records tens of thousands of clones, roughly 13% of them present only once. All patients reached thyroid surgery having received no treatment beforehand. The sequencing sample was made of blood. These TCRs come from a female donor with papillary thyroid cancer or a benign thyroid nodule (not recorded which). Some clones in this sample may be carry-over from other donors' samples.

This clone was found a few times. Being one base from a much bigger clone, this may be a read error. The rearrangement joins TRBV6-9 to TRBJ2-5; 7 bases match TRBD1. The CDR3 has 13 residues. The germline gives CDR1 MNHGY, CDR2 SVAAGI. The CDR3 region is CASSYSNRDSLIF. CDR3 bases: TGTGCCAGCAGTTACTCGAATCGGGACAGCTTAATCTTC.

The chain couples TRBV20-1 to TRBJ2-7; 10 bases map to TRBD2. From germline, CDR1 is DFQATT and CDR2 SNEGSKA (reference sequence). V lost 4 bases and J lost 6; bases outside the gene matches: 15. The CDR3 has 16 residues. The CDR3 DNA sequence: TGCAGTGCTACCCGCGGGACTAGCGTGAGTCTTTCCGAGCAGTACTTC. This encodes CSATRGTSVSLSEQYF.

This clone was observed at least ten times. CDR3 bases: TGTGCCAGCAGTATCCCCTCACCGGGTCTACAGCAGTACTTC. It encodes CASSIPSPGLQQYF. The chain recombines TRBV28 with TRBJ2-7; D remains unclear. Between the trimmed V and J ends, which lost 5 bases and 8 bases, there was a span of 19 bases. Germline V gene lookup returns CDR1 MDHEN and CDR2 SYDVKM. The CDR3 runs to 14 residues.

This clone was recorded at least ten times. The rearrangement uses TRBV15 and TRBJ2-3; TRBD1 is a possible D gene (6 bases). This CDR3 is built from 15 residues. The germline gives CDR1 LNHNV, CDR2 YYDKDF (reference sequence). Trimming took off 7 bases at V and 2 bases at J, with 16 bases between the two ends. The CDR3 bases are TGTGCCACCACCGAGGGCCAGGGGAACACAGATACGCAGTATTTT. Its protein product is CATTEGQGNTDTQYF.

This clone was recorded at least ten times. The chain recombines TRBV20-1 with TRBJ2-1, with TRBD2 matching 8 bases. This CDR3 has 17 amino acids. Trimming took 0 bases from V and 4 from J; bases not matched to a gene: 11. Per germline, CDR1 DFQATT and CDR2 SNEGSKA (reference sequence). CDR3 bases: TGCAGTGCTAGAGATACCCTAGCAGCGGGAGCATACAATGAGCAGTTCTTC. It yields the protein CSARDTLAAGAYNEQFF.

This clone was found many times. The sample has other DNA sequences that encode this CDR3 too. The chain combines TRBV18 with TRBJ1-6, with D possibly matching TRBD1 (5 bases). V shed 1 base and J shed 4 bases, with 5 bases lying between them. The CDR3 is 14 amino acids. Germline CDR1 is KGHSH and CDR2 is LQKENI. The CDR3 loop is CASSPQGYNSPLHF. In DNA form, the CDR3 reads TGTGCCAGCTCACCACAGGGGTATAATTCACCCCTCCACTTT.

This clone was seen a few times. The chain employs TRBV28 and TRBJ1-4, with 7 positions matching TRBD1. The CDR3 covers 15 residues. V lost 7 bases to trimming and J lost 3 bases; unmatched junction nucleotides: 8. Germline V lookup: CDR1 MDHEN, CDR2 SYDVKM. The CDR3 DNA reads TGTGCCAGCAAGAAGCAGGGGGTGGCTAATGAAAAACTGTTTTTT. Translating gives CASKKQGVANEKLFF.

This clone was seen repeatedly, ten times or more. The rearrangement uses TRBV29-1 and TRBJ1-1; possibly TRBD1 for D (6 bases). The CDR3 runs 11 residues. Looked up from germline, CDR1 is SQVTM and CDR2 is ANQGSEA. V lost 4 bases to trimming and J lost 7 bases, with 10 bases between them. CDR3 nucleotides: TGCAGCGTTGTCACAGGGAGTGAAGCTTTCTTT. Translated: CSVVTGSEAFF.

This clone has a handful of counts. The rearrangement uses TRBV2 and TRBJ1-3; no firm D call. Germline CDR1 is SNHLY and CDR2 is FYNNEI. V dropped 0 bases and J dropped 0 bases, with 15 bases sitting between them. The length of the CDR3 is 18 residues. In DNA, the CDR3 is TGTGCCAGCAGTGAAGCGCTTCTAATGGCAGCCTCTGGAAACACCATATATTTT. Its translation is CASSEALLMAASGNTIYF.

A remark on this clone: Since a much larger clone is just one base distant, this may be a read error. The chain uses TRBV5-1 and TRBJ1-4; D not resolved. Germline V gene data show CDR1 as SGHRS and CDR2 as YFSETQ. The CDR3 has 14 residues. This chain's CDR3 is CASRMNGRNEKMFF. CDR3 coding DNA: TGCGCCAGCAGGATGAATGGTAGAAATGAAAAAATGTTTTTT.

This chain joins TRBV12-3 or TRBV12-4 and TRBJ2-2; 10 bases agree with TRBD1. J gave up 0 bases and V 5 bases, and 6 bases lay outside the gene matches. There are 17 residues in the CDR3. The CDR3 spells CASSHWTGGTNTGELFF. DNA of the CDR3: TGTGCCAGCAGTCACTGGACAGGGGGTACGAACACCGGGGAGCTGTTTTTT.

This clone came up many times. The J gene is TRBJ2-7, the V gene TRBV5-6; unclear D gene. CDR3 length: 12 residues. CDR1 is SGHDT, CDR2 YYEEEE, per germline. Trimming removed 6 bases at V and 3 bases at J, with 10 bases between. The CDR3 sequence is CASTLLGYEQYF. CDR3 nucleotide sequence: TGTGCCAGCACCCTTTTGGGCTACGAGCAGTACTTC.

This clone was found many times. The sample has other DNA sequences that encode this CDR3 too. The chain carries TRBV18 and TRBJ2-1; D uncertain. The CDR3 totals 14 residues. The germline CDR1 and CDR2 sequences are KGHSH and LQKENI. V was pared by 3 bases and J by 14 bases, with 20 bases between. The CDR3 is CASSPASIRSQEFF. The CDR3 DNA is TGTGCCAGCTCACCCGCCTCAATTCGGAGTCAGGAGTTCTTC.

This clone was found many times. V and J are TRBV19 and TRBJ1-5, with D uncertain. CDR1 is LNHDA, CDR2 SQIVND, per germline (reference sequence). Trimming took off 3 bases at V and 4 bases at J, with 10 bases between the two ends. This CDR3 region has 14 residues. CDR3 nucleotides: TGTGCCAGTAGTATGGGGATAGGGAATCAGCCCCAGCATTTT. As protein: CASSMGIGNQPQHF.

This clone came up a few times. The junction departs from germline at one end; a sequencing error may be responsible. The chain employs TRBV27 and TRBJ2-3, with D unresolved. Germline values: CDR1 MNHEY, CDR2 SMNVEV (reference sequence). CDR3 length: 14 amino acids. The CDR3 DNA reads as TGTACCAGCAGTTTATCGGTGCCTGCGGAATGGCAGTATTTT. It translates to CTSSLSVPAEWQYF.

This clone was counted many times. Written as DNA, the CDR3 is TGTGCCTGGAGTCCCGGGACTTTGGGATCACCCCTCCACTTT. Protein product: CAWSPGTLGSPLHF. V and J are TRBV30 and TRBJ1-6; perhaps TRBD1 as D (5 bases). The CDR3 extends over 14 amino acids. Between the trimmed V and J ends, which lost 2 bases and 10 bases, there was a span of 15 bases. Germline V gives CDR1 GTSNPN, CDR2 SVGIG (reference sequence). Based on the CDR3 plus reference TRBV30 and TRBJ1-6, the full variable domain is SQTIHQWPATLVQPVGSPLSLECTVEGTSNPNLYWYRQAAGRGLQLLFYSVGIGQISSEVPQNLSASRPQDRQFILSSKKLLLSDSGFYLCAWSPGTLGSPLHFGNGTRLTVT.

The chain uses TRBV3-1 and TRBJ1-2; weak D call: TRBD1 (5 bases). V shed 0 bases and J shed 8 bases, with 16 bases lying between them. This CDR3 comprises 15 residues. The V gene's germline CDR1 is LGHDT and CDR2 YNNKEL (reference sequence). The CDR3 bases are TGTGCCAGCAGCCAAGATTGGGCGGGGGTTAGGGGCTACACCTTC. This sequence encodes CASSQDWAGVRGYTF.

There are many counts of this clone. The chain combines TRBV6-7 with TRBJ2-1; 11 bases align to TRBD2. TRBV6-7 belongs to the ORF category, with a function that is uncertain. The V segment lost 4 bases and the J segment 6 bases; nucleotides outside the gene matches: 8. This CDR3 contains 16 residues. CDR3 amino acids: CASSSLTSGETNEQFF. The CDR3 DNA reads as TGTGCCAGCAGTTCCTTGACTAGCGGGGAAACCAATGAGCAGTTCTTC.